The sequence of this T cell receptor (beta chain) was determined in a study of T cells in Graves' hyperthyroidism and ophthalmopathy (dated 2019 in TCRdb). For context, the study as a whole: TCR V-J signatures able to tell the groups apart were searched for in a discovery cohort of some 97 patients, of whom over 40 had Graves' ophthalmopathy and around 56 had stable Graves' hyperthyroidism. Whether ophthalmopathy could be predicted prospectively was tested in an independent validation cohort made up of under 20 hyperthyroidism patients plus 17 patients who later progressed to ophthalmopathy. For training and testing, the roughly 100 patients in the discovery cohort were randomly divided in a 7:3 ratio. Thyroid tissue and blood T-cell repertoires from about six Graves' hyperthyroidism patients were also compared in the study. After sampling, hyperthyroidism patients received methimazole starting at 30 mg daily, and ophthalmopathy patients received high-dose intravenous methylprednisolone. The paper reports TCR Vbeta CDR3 sequencing of roughly 140 peripheral blood samples: approximately 43 ophthalmopathy, some 80 hyperthyroidism and roughly 17 progressor patients. The full study reports these points: In cross-validation, a model built on a 13 V-J signature told ophthalmopathy apart from stable hyperthyroidism with over 85% sensitivity and 81% to 82% specificity, and in testing the same model reached 80%/75%. In validation, the model predicted progression to ophthalmopathy with approximately 71% sensitivity and less than 75% specificity, a median of 6.5 months before onset. Sample size was not statistically predetermined, and blinding of investigators to group allocation was not performed. Most expanded thyroid clonotypes (frequency above 0.001) were also found in blood, which suggests that blood repertoires may mirror thyroid immune responses.

TCR beta CDR3 regions were amplified from RNA transcripts. The TCR CDR3 was subjected to a first round of RT-PCR using the HTBI primer set and the Qiagen OneStep RT-PCR kit. The libraries were constructed in a second round of multiplex PCR and then size-selected and purified. Sequencing of the libraries was done on an Illumina HiSeq2000 using paired-end 100 bp reads. In the authors' own workflow: SOAPnuke was used to process the raw data, throwing out any read that contained adapters or uncalled bases, had a mean Phred below 15, or lacked an exact constant-primer or identifier match. COPE v1.2.5 was used to merge the high-quality paired reads, and each unique nucleotide sequence was defined as a clonotype. MiTCR v1.1 was used to align the clonotypes against IMGT TRBV, TRBD and TRBJ reference segments. Only V-J combinations with frequency above 0.0001, covering 99.2% of repertoires, were analysed. The TCS score was defined as F50 (clonal expansion) divided by E x V (chaos), with BLOSUM62-based TCRdist calculated between CDR3 peptides within each V-J. Welch's t-statistics and random forest reduced fewer than 550 V-J features to roughly 13, which were used in a naive Bayes classifier (R e1071). The Morisita-Horn index was used to measure how similar the thyroid and blood repertoires were. TCRdb reanalyzed the raw reads on its own, using fastp at Q25 for trimming and MiXCR for clone calling, and kept in-frame beta chains. Entries are consolidated by CDR3 protein sequence, retaining the most common genes and DNA. TCRdb's processing, not the authors' own work, is the source of the V and J calls. This sample holds about 570,000 distinct CDR3 sequences; roughly 50% were observed only once. Together, the top ten hold roughly 19% of the sample.

Any patient with an uncontrolled infection, another autoimmune disease, pregnancy or lactation was excluded. Diagnoses relied on clinical symptoms, serum thyroxine and TRAb, thyroid ultrasound and orbital computed tomography. Total RNA was extracted with Trizol reagent, and quality was checked on an Agilent 2100 Bioanalyzer. This clonotype was counted a few times. This clone's antigen is unknown. No much larger clone exists at a distance of one base, and base qualities are not known. This receptor was taken from an adult woman with Graves' disease, either hyperthyroidism or ophthalmopathy (not recorded which). The sample consisted of peripheral blood or thyroid tissue (not recorded which).

This receptor has the CDR3 CASSLSNRTSNQPQHF. The nucleotides read TGTGCCAGCAGTTTATCGAACAGGACGAGCAATCAGCCCCAGCATTTT. The chain was built from TRBV27 and TRBJ1-5; perhaps TRBD1 is the D gene, with 5 bases matching. Including the terminal cysteine and phenylalanine, the CDR3 comprises 16 residues. Just the 48-base CDR3 DNA is kept, in frame starting at base 1. Trimming removed 0 bases from V and 1 base from J, leaving 10 bases between the germline ends. CDR1 and CDR2 are drawn from the germline V gene (reference sequence): MNHEY, SMNVEV.